The entry that follows covers one TCR beta chain sequence. This record comes from a study of shared clonotypes between healthy human individuals. As for the study in general: Donors were two women and a few men aged 18 to 49.

Genomic DNA for unsorted samples, which was extracted with the QIAamp DNA Blood Mini kit, came from around 93 million PBMCs. V shed 0 bases and J 1 base; nucleotides not matched to a gene: 6. Per the germline V gene, CDR1 is SGHTA and CDR2 is FQGTGA. The CDR3 has 19 amino acids. Clones were read by immunoSEQ multiplex PCR, and TCRdb kept only the in-frame ones, dropping some. The repertoire consists of 450,000 to 600,000 clones, with 79% occurring once and the leading ten covering 13%. This TCR came from a woman in her thirties or forties in good health. Some clones in this sample may be carry-over from other donors' samples. This chain connects TRBV7-3 to TRBJ2-7, with 16 bases aligning to TRBD2. What was sequenced was PBMCs. This CDR3 reads CASSLTGLAGGPLSYEQYF. Here the CDR3 DNA reads TGTGCCAGCAGCTTAACGGGACTAGCGGGAGGGCCGCTATCCTACGAGCAGTACTTC.